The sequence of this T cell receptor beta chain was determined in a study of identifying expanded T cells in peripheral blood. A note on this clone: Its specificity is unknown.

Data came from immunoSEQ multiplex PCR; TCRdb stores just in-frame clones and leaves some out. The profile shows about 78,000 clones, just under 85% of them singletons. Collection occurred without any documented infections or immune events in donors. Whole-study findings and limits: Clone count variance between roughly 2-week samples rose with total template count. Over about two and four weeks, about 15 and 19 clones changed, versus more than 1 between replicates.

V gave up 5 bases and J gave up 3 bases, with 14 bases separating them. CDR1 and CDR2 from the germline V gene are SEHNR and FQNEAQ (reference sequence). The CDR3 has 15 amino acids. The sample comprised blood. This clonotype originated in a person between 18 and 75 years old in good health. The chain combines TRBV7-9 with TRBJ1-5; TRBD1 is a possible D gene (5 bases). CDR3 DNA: TGTGCCAGCAGCCCCCCCGGGGCCCTCAATCAGCCCCAGCATTTT. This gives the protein CASSPPGALNQPQHF. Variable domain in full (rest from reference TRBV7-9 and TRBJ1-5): DTGVSQNPRHKITKRGQNVTFRCDPISEHNRLYWYRQTLGQGPEFLTYFQNEAQLEKSRLLSDRFSAERPKGSFSTLEIQRTEQGDSAMYLCASSPPGALNQPQHFGDGTRLSIL.